This TCR beta chain was profiled in a study of neurological immune-mediated disorders. This clonotype was recorded many times. Its antigen is not identified. Study results and caveats: HTLV-1-associated myelopathy had the most TCR clonal expansion, whereas multiple sclerosis had the least (lower than in healthy controls). The expanded clones of different subjects shared no CDR3 amino acid sequences (suggesting private repertoires in all groups).

TCRdb redid the calling of the 5' RACE reads with MiXCR, one entry per CDR3 protein. This sample yields roughly 55,000 distinct CDR3 sequences, of which approximately 16% are seen a single time; about 4.7% belongs to the top ten. The V end was cut by 7 bases, the J end by 2 bases, with 14 bases between. This CDR3 comprises 14 residues. Germline lookup yields CDR1 MDHEN and CDR2 SYDVKM. Unsorted libraries were prepared from 2 million PBMCs held at -80 C. The sequence derives from a man aged 60-69 years in good health. The sequencing input was PBMCs. The chain couples TRBV28 to TRBJ1-1; D gene unclear. The CDR3 nucleotides read TGTGCCAGCAAACCTCCGGCGGGAAACACTGAAGCTTTCTTT. It specifies CASKPPAGNTEAFF.